This T cell receptor beta chain was documented in a study of blood T cells in healthy people across ages. Each donor was a healthy Caucasian individual from Russia, aged about 6 to 100. Germline CDR1 and CDR2: ENHRY and SYGVKD. The CDR3 length is 14 residues. V dropped 0 bases and J dropped 3 bases, with 7 bases sitting between them. As for this clonotype: The antigen is undetermined.

Broader study findings: The unsorted PBMCs prevented any conclusive comparison of naive versus antigen-experienced cells. Age brought a roughly linear fall in TCR beta diversity measured per million T cells. A strong correlation between TCR beta diversity and naive T cell percentage was seen.

Combining a sample-barcoded 5' primer with a J-beta primer mix, a second PCR ran for about 7 to 11 cycles. In TCRdb, the 5' RACE reads were re-called with MiXCR into one record per CDR3 protein. There are some 1,800,000 distinct CDR3 sequences in the sample; roughly 43% occur only once, and about 23% lies in the top ten. The chain uses TRBV10-3 and TRBJ2-3; D remains ambiguous. The clonotype comes from a human donor in good health. Sequenced input: blood. The chain's CDR3 is CAISESERTDTQYF. The CDR3 bases are TGTGCCATCAGTGAGTCGGAAAGAACAGATACGCAGTATTTT.